These 7 T cell receptor beta chains originate from one sample sequenced in a study of T cell responses to AZD1222 COVID-19 vaccine. Assay: immunoSEQ multiplex PCR; the TCRdb copy retains only in-frame clones and omits some. Among fewer than 150,000 clones, around nine tenths were seen once, and the ten largest hold roughly 4%. The sample was peripheral blood, taken 28 days after the second AZD1222 dose. All receptors derive from an adult who received the AZD1222 COVID-19 vaccine.

V usage is TRBV24-1 and J usage is TRBJ2-2, with 8 positions matching TRBD1. The V gene's germline CDR1 is KGHDR and CDR2 SFDVKD. The CDR3 is made up of 14 amino acids. V lost 9 bases and J lost 6; bases outside the gene matches: 8. In DNA form, the CDR3 reads TGTGCCACCTCCGGGACAGGCTTTTCCGGGGAGCTGTTTTTT. This sequence encodes CATSGTGFSGELFF.

The CDR3 protein is CASSLGHEVAGTQYF. CDR3 sequence (DNA): TGCGCCAGCAGCTTGGGTCATGAGGTAGCCGGTACGCAGTATTTT. The chain recombines TRBV5-1 with TRBJ2-3, with D unclear. This CDR3 has 15 amino acids. V lost 0 bases and J 8 bases, leaving 16 bases between the germline ends. CDR1 and CDR2 (germline): SGHRS, YFSETQ.

The genes are TRBV19 and TRBJ1-1; D is possibly TRBD1 (6 bases). This CDR3 has 14 residues. Germline V gene sequence: CDR1 LNHDA, CDR2 SQIVND (reference sequence). Trimming removed 2 bases from V and 12 bases from J, with 19 bases in between. The CDR3 sequence is CASSIRTRGEETFF. In DNA, the CDR3 is TGTGCCAGTAGTATACGGACCAGGGGTGAGGAGACTTTCTTT.

This clone was picked up one time. The genes are TRBV18 and TRBJ1-1; a possible D gene is TRBD1 (5 bases). V shed 6 bases and J shed 3 bases, with 17 bases lying between them. The CDR3 contains 15 residues. From germline, CDR1 is KGHSH and CDR2 LQKENI. CDR3 amino acids: CASSFGPGTDTEAFF. CDR3 bases: TGTGCCAGCTCGTTTGGCCCCGGGACGGACACTGAAGCTTTCTTT.

Turning to this clone: Additional DNA sequences in this sample encode the identical CDR3. The chain has TRBV12-3 or TRBV12-4 and TRBJ1-5, with D perhaps TRBD1 (6 bases). The CDR3 has 13 amino acids. V was shortened by 9 bases and J by 0 bases, with 9 bases between the two germline ends. This CDR3 reads CASSGDSNQPQHF. The CDR3 DNA follows: TGTGCCAGTTCAGGGGATAGCAATCAGCCCCAGCATTTT.

The V gene is TRBV9, the J gene TRBJ1-2; no clear D. The germline V gene has CDR1 SGDLS and CDR2 YYNGEE. The CDR3 spans 14 residues. V gave up 4 bases and J gave up 1 base, with 11 bases separating them. The CDR3 DNA reads TGTGCCAGCAGCATATACGGAATTAACTATGGCTACACCTTC. As protein: CASSIYGINYGYTF.

The chain is built from TRBV27 and TRBJ2-3; 11 bases align to TRBD2. With V trimmed by 5 bases and J by 7 bases, 5 bases remained unmatched. The CDR3 spans 14 residues. CDR1 is MNHEY and CDR2 is SMNVEV in the germline V gene (reference sequence). CDR3 nucleotides: TGTGCCAGCAGTCTAGCGGGGGGTACCAATACGCAGTATTTT. Translation: CASSLAGGTNTQYF.